The source of this T cell receptor (beta chain) is a study of T cell responses to AZD1222 COVID-19 vaccine. With respect to this clone: Its antigen is not known.

Germline CDR1 is SGHDN and CDR2 is FVKESK. The CDR3 extends over 16 amino acids. V was clipped by 4 bases and J by 1 base; unmatched bases: 2. Study-level points and caveats: Following two doses of AZD1222, Spike-specific TCR breadth and depth rose. Researchers report vaccine-associated CD4 TCRs spanning spike, with dominance at 160-218 and 743-854. Researchers took repertoire samples only after the peak T cell response had come.

Second doses at about 4 or about 12 weeks were pooled. Libraries were prepared by immunoSEQ multiplex PCR; TCRdb keeps only in-frame clonotypes and omits some of them. The sample carries 190,000 or so clones, over 85% recorded once. V is TRBV14 and J is TRBJ2-2, with TRBD2 matching over 11 bases. This receptor was obtained from an adult who received the AZD1222 COVID-19 vaccine. Sequenced here: peripheral blood, sampled 28 days after the second AZD1222 dose. CDR3 residues: CASSRTSGGNTGELFF. The CDR3, as DNA: TGTGCCAGCAGCCGCACTAGCGGGGGGAACACCGGGGAGCTGTTTTTT.